This passage covers 26 T cell receptor beta chains from one sample sequenced in a study of neurological immune-mediated disorders. TCRdb reprocessed the 5' RACE reads via MiXCR and lists one record per CDR3 protein. The sample consists of 80,000 to 85,000 distinct CDR3 sequences, 2% to 3% of them appearing once. Sequenced sample: PBMCs. The receptors here all came from a woman aged 25-40 years with multiple sclerosis.

This clonotype occurred many times. The V gene is TRBV7-2, the J gene TRBJ2-7; 7 bases fit TRBD1. The CDR3 runs to 13 residues. Germline CDR1 reads SGHTA; CDR2 reads FQGNSA. The V segment lost 4 bases and the J segment 2 bases; nucleotides outside the gene matches: 2. The CDR3 nucleotides read TGTGCCAGCAGCTCGGGACAGACCTACGAGCAGTACTTC. It codes for CASSSGQTYEQYF. The whole variable domain, remainder taken from reference TRBV7-2 and TRBJ2-7, is GAGVSQSPSNKVTEKGKDVELRCDPISGHTALYWYRQSLGQGLEFLIYFQGNSAPDKSGLPSDRFSAERTGGSVSTLTIQRTQQEDSAVYLCASSSGQTYEQYFGPGTRLTVT.

This clonotype was recorded at least ten times. V and J are TRBV20-1 and TRBJ1-1, with TRBD1 as a possible D gene (6 bases). The CDR3 runs 14 residues. Trimming stripped 1 base from V and 4 bases from J, with 13 bases between. In germline, CDR1 is DFQATT, CDR2 SNEGSKA (reference sequence). CDR3 protein: CSARVGGGATEAFF. CDR3 nucleotide sequence: TGCAGTGCTAGAGTTGGAGGGGGAGCCACTGAAGCTTTCTTT.

This clonotype was detected ten times or more. This sequence joins TRBV7-2 and TRBJ1-2, with 8 bases that match TRBD1. The V gene's germline CDR1 is SGHTA and CDR2 FQGNSA. Trimming removed 5 bases from V and 8 bases from J; junction bases left unmatched: 4. The CDR3 sequence is 12 residues long. The CDR3 DNA reads as TGTGCCAGCAGCCGGGACAGGAACGGCTACACCTTC. As protein: CASSRDRNGYTF.

The chain employs TRBV7-2 and TRBJ1-3, with 7 bases that match TRBD1. Germline values: CDR1 SGHTA, CDR2 FQGNSA. The V gene end was trimmed by 0 bases and the J gene end by 12 bases; junction bases not matched to a gene: 20. The CDR3 runs to 18 residues. CDR3 region: CASSLASDEGASGKNIYF. CDR3 sequence (DNA): TGTGCCAGCAGCTTAGCGTCTGATGAGGGGGCCTCTGGAAAAAACATATATTTT.

The sample holds many counts of this clonotype. This rearrangement joins TRBV20-1 to TRBJ2-3; D is unresolved. Per the germline V gene, CDR1 is DFQATT and CDR2 is SNEGSKA (reference sequence). The V gene lost 4 bases and the J gene lost 2 bases, with 16 bases spanning the gap. CDR3 length: 15 residues. CDR3 amino acids: CSATTATPITDTQYF. In nucleotides, the CDR3 is TGCAGTGCTACGACTGCAACGCCGATCACAGATACGCAGTATTTT.

V is TRBV5-1 and J is TRBJ1-1; perhaps TRBD1 as D (5 bases). The CDR3 consists of 12 residues. Germline V CDR1 and CDR2: SGHRS, YFSETQ. V lost 5 bases and J lost 4, with 9 bases in between. This CDR3 reads CASRWGSTEAFF. CDR3 DNA sequence: TGCGCCAGCAGATGGGGGAGCACTGAAGCTTTCTTT.

This clonotype was picked up many times. The chain is built from TRBV7-2 and TRBJ2-6; the D is unclear. The V end lost 7 bases, the J end lost 1 base, and 11 bases lay between the germline ends. The CDR3 has 15 amino acids. Germline CDR1 reads SGHTA; CDR2 reads FQGNSA. The CDR3 sequence is CASKPGTSGANVLTF. The CDR3 DNA reads TGTGCCAGCAAGCCGGGCACATCTGGGGCCAACGTCCTGACTTTC.

Ten or more counts support this clonotype. The J gene is TRBJ2-1, the V gene TRBV7-9; possible D gene TRBD1, 5 bases. CDR1 SEHNR and CDR2 FQNEAQ come from the germline V gene (reference sequence). CDR3 length: 15 amino acids. Trimming pared 6 bases from V and 3 bases from J, leaving 15 bases between. The CDR3 here is CASRSDSPLYNEQFF. The CDR3 nucleotides are TGTGCCAGCAGATCAGACAGCCCACTCTACAATGAGCAGTTCTTC.

In this sample, this clonotype turned up many times. V is TRBV20-1 and J is TRBJ2-5, with D unresolved. The V and J ends lost 4 bases and 5 bases respectively, with 17 bases between them. Germline V gives CDR1 DFQATT, CDR2 SNEGSKA (reference sequence). The CDR3 consists of 14 residues. CDR3 region: CSAMVRDPGETQYF. As DNA, the CDR3 is TGCAGTGCTATGGTGCGAGATCCGGGCGAGACCCAGTACTTC.

This clonotype was observed at least ten times. The chain recombines TRBV27 with TRBJ2-7; 8 bases map to TRBD2. The CDR3 loop spans 14 amino acids. The J segment lost 3 bases and the V segment lost 4 bases, leaving 5 bases of the junction unmatched. Per the germline V gene, CDR1 is MNHEY and CDR2 is SMNVEV (reference sequence). This CDR3 reads CASSSGLAGYEQYF. DNA of the CDR3: TGTGCCAGCAGTTCAGGACTAGCCGGCTACGAGCAGTACTTC.

This clonotype was seen many times. The chain combines TRBV20-1 with TRBJ1-1, with unresolved D. V was clipped by 1 base and J by 4 bases, with 16 bases between them. The CDR3 covers 15 residues. Germline values: CDR1 DFQATT, CDR2 SNEGSKA (reference sequence). CDR3 sequence (DNA): TGCAGTGCTAGAGCACGACCGCCCCGAGGCACTGAAGCTTTCTTT. It is translated as CSARARPPRGTEAFF.

This clonotype was counted at least ten times. The rearrangement joins TRBV29-1 to TRBJ1-4, with a possible D match to TRBD1 (6 bases). There are 15 residues in the CDR3. V was shortened by 0 bases and J by 5 bases, with 13 bases between the two germline ends. Germline CDR1 and CDR2: SQVTM and ANQGSEA. The CDR3 is CSVEDAGAANEKLFF. The CDR3 DNA reads as TGCAGCGTTGAAGATGCGGGGGCAGCGAATGAAAAACTGTTTTTT.

In its sample, this clonotype was seen many times. The genes are TRBV7-2 and TRBJ2-3; 13 nucleotides line up with TRBD2. Germline V lookup: CDR1 SGHTA, CDR2 FQGNSA. This CDR3 comprises 17 residues. With 3 bases clipped from V and 6 bases from J, the junction kept 9 bases outside the gene matches. The CDR3 protein is CASSFPGTSGAVDTQYF. DNA for the CDR3: TGTGCCAGCAGCTTTCCCGGGACTAGCGGGGCTGTGGATACGCAGTATTTT.

This clonotype was counted many times. The chain links TRBV10-2 to TRBJ2-3; D is perhaps TRBD2 (5 bases). The CDR3 length is 16 residues. The V and J ends lost 4 bases and 3 bases respectively, with 17 bases between them. Germline V lookup: CDR1 WSHSY, CDR2 SAAADI. The CDR3, as DNA: TGCGCCAGCAGTGGTCGGACTGACGATGGGACAGATACGCAGTATTTT. Translation: CASSGRTDDGTDTQYF.

In its sample, this clonotype was seen many times. Sequence at one end of the junction differs from germline and may be a read error. CDR3 nucleotide sequence: TGCAGTGCGAGAGCAGGGGTGAACACTGAAGCTTTCTTT. It translates to CSARAGVNTEAFF. The chain couples TRBV20-1 to TRBJ1-1, with D perhaps matching TRBD1 (6 bases). This CDR3 spans 13 amino acids. Germline V gene data show CDR1 as DFQATT and CDR2 as SNEGSKA (reference sequence).

This clonotype was counted ten times or more. The chain has TRBV7-9 and TRBJ1-2; D is uncertain. The germline V and J ends were trimmed by 1 base and 8 bases, with 8 bases remaining between them. This CDR3 contains 12 residues. Germline lookup yields CDR1 SEHNR and CDR2 FQNEAQ (reference sequence). DNA for the CDR3: TGTGCCAGCAGCTTAGTAGCTGACGGCTACACCTTC. Translating it yields CASSLVADGYTF.

This clonotype was detected many times. The V call is TRBV7-2, the J call TRBJ2-7; weak D call: TRBD1 (6 bases). Trimming stripped 5 bases from V and 1 base from J, with 6 bases between. The CDR3 spans 12 residues. The germline gives CDR1 SGHTA, CDR2 FQGNSA. Written as DNA, the CDR3 is TGTGCCAGCAGCACAGGGTCCTACGAGCAGTACTTC. Encoded protein: CASSTGSYEQYF.

This clonotype was observed many times. The chain uses TRBV10-3 and TRBJ1-2, with D tentatively TRBD1 (5 bases). Deletions cut 0 bases from V and 5 bases from J, with 13 bases between. Germline CDR1 is ENHRY and CDR2 is SYGVKD. The CDR3 covers 15 residues. CDR3 nucleotides: TGTGCCATCAGTGAGTCGACAGCCCTAACATATGGCTACACCTTC. Protein sequence: CAISESTALTYGYTF.

This clonotype occurred many times. The chain links TRBV19 to TRBJ1-2, with D possibly TRBD1 on 6 matching bases. The V end lost 10 bases, the J end lost 4 bases, and 19 bases lay between the germline ends. The germline V gene has CDR1 LNHDA and CDR2 SQIVND (reference sequence). This CDR3 spans 14 amino acids. CDR3 coding DNA: TGTGCCACGTACTCTTTACAGGGAGGCTATGGCTACACCTTC. This sequence encodes CATYSLQGGYGYTF.

Many counts were recorded for this clonotype. This chain connects TRBV20-1 to TRBJ1-2; D uncertain. The CDR3 has 12 residues. Germline V gives CDR1 DFQATT, CDR2 SNEGSKA (reference sequence). Deletions cut 3 bases from V and 0 bases from J, with 5 bases between. DNA of the CDR3: TGCAGTGCTAGTATTACTAACTATGGCTACACCTTC. Translating it yields CSASITNYGYTF.

This clonotype was picked up a small number of times. Given a much more abundant clone one base away, this may be a read error. This chain links TRBV20-1 with TRBJ1-5; the match to TRBD1 covers 9 bases. Germline lookup yields CDR1 DFQATT and CDR2 SNEGSKA (reference sequence). The CDR3 runs 14 residues. CDR3 DNA: TGCAGTGCTAGAGAAGGGACAGGGATTCTCTCACAGAATTTT. Translation gives CSAREGTGILSQNF.

This clonotype appeared many times. V and J are TRBV6-5 and TRBJ2-7; TRBD2 matches 8 bases. The CDR3 is made up of 15 amino acids. Germline V lookup: CDR1 MNHEY, CDR2 SVGAGI. The J segment lost 2 bases and the V segment lost 5 bases, leaving 8 bases of the junction unmatched. Here the CDR3 reads CASSPGLAGTYEQYF. CDR3 DNA: TGTGCCAGCAGTCCTGGCCTAGCGGGTACCTACGAGCAGTACTTC.

This clonotype was recorded many times. The rearrangement uses TRBV7-2 and TRBJ2-7; D call uncertain. Germline V lookup: CDR1 SGHTA, CDR2 FQGNSA. There are 11 residues in the CDR3. The V and J ends lost 3 bases and 7 bases respectively, with 7 bases between them. The CDR3, as DNA: TGTGCCAGCAGCTTTTTTGGGGAGCAGTACTTC. It translates to CASSFFGEQYF. The full variable domain, completed using reference TRBV7-2 and TRBJ2-7, is GAGVSQSPSNKVTEKGKDVELRCDPISGHTALYWYRQSLGQGLEFLIYFQGNSAPDKSGLPSDRFSAERTGGSVSTLTIQRTQQEDSAVYLCASSFFGEQYFGPGTRLTVT.

The table lists this clonotype with many counts. The V and J genes are TRBV7-2 and TRBJ2-5; D is unclear. The CDR3 runs to 14 residues. The V end was cut by 6 bases, the J end by 5 bases, with 16 bases between. Germline values: CDR1 SGHTA, CDR2 FQGNSA. The CDR3 sequence: CASSPRLGWETQYF. CDR3 bases: TGTGCCAGCAGTCCCAGGTTAGGCTGGGAGACCCAGTACTTC.

There are many counts of this clonotype. This rearrangement joins TRBV9 to TRBJ2-1; 10 nucleotides match TRBD1. The CDR3 has 16 residues. From germline, CDR1 is SGDLS and CDR2 YYNGEE. V lost 1 base and J lost 6; bases outside the gene matches: 7. This chain's CDR3 is CASSVRLGQGFNEQFF. The CDR3 DNA follows: TGTGCCAGCAGCGTAAGGTTGGGACAGGGGTTCAATGAGCAGTTCTTC.

This clonotype was found many times. The V call is TRBV18, the J call TRBJ2-7; maybe TRBD1 (6 bases). The germline V gene has CDR1 KGHSH and CDR2 LQKENI. CDR3 length equals 15 residues. Trimming cost V 0 bases and J 4 bases, with 13 bases left between them. The CDR3: CASSPPSSQGYEQYF. In DNA, the CDR3 is TGTGCCAGCTCACCACCGTCTTCCCAGGGGTACGAGCAGTACTTC. Full variable domain (missing parts from reference TRBV18 and TRBJ2-7): NAGVMQNPRHLVRRRGQEARLRCSPMKGHSHVYWYRQLPEEGLKFMVYLQKENIIDESGMPKERFSAEFPKEGPSILRIQQVVRGDSAAYFCASSPPSSQGYEQYFGPGTRLTVT.